This T cell receptor (beta chain) was identified in a study of blood T cell repertoires in COVID-19. The wider study: Samples came from the United States, Italy and Spain, spanning acute and convalescent COVID-19. In each case, the material was cDNA or gDNA derived from T cells, B-cell-depleted T cells, or PBMCs.

The germline CDR1 and CDR2 sequences are LNHDA and SQIVND (reference sequence). The junction had 7 bases not matched to a gene; V was cut back by 4 bases and J by 10 bases. This CDR3 is built from 13 residues. In the source study's methods: Counts of nucleated cells, estimated from reference gene primer amplification, were obtained. Sequenced by immunoSEQ multiplex PCR; TCRdb stores in-frame clones only, minus some. V and J calls and clone size are those listed in that table; D and trimming were worked out from the DNA. In the table there are roughly 120,000 clones, around 80% of which are singletons.

The J gene is TRBJ1-1, the V gene TRBV19, with 9 bases that match TRBD1. Material: peripheral blood. This TCR was recovered from a human donor in a cohort sampled during active or convalescent COVID-19. This CDR3 reads CASSNRQGVGAFF. The CDR3 DNA reads as TGTGCCAGTAGTAACCGACAGGGGGTGGGAGCTTTCTTT.